Each of the 15 T cell receptor beta chains below was sequenced from the same sample in a study of blood T cell repertoires in COVID-19. The data were produced by immunoSEQ multiplex PCR, yet TCRdb's version contains in-frame clones alone and is incomplete. The sample consists of 280,000 or so clones, 70% to 90% of them appearing once. The sequencing input was PBMCs or T cells enriched from blood (not recorded which). Source of these receptors: a man aged 30 to 45 who had recovered from COVID-19.

The chain is built from TRBV6-2 or TRBV6-3 and TRBJ1-2; no reliable D call. The V gene lost 2 bases and the J gene lost 5 bases, with 12 bases spanning the gap. This CDR3 has 14 residues. Germline lookup yields CDR1 MNHEY and CDR2 SVGEGT. This CDR3 reads CASSYPGSGYGYTF. CDR3 bases: TGTGCCAGCAGTTACCCGGGGTCAGGATATGGCTACACCTTC.

V gene TRBV7-9 combines with J gene TRBJ1-5; no reliable D call. Germline V lookup: CDR1 SEHNR, CDR2 FQNEAQ (reference sequence). CDR3 length: 13 residues. Trimming stripped 5 bases from V and 2 bases from J, with 7 bases between. The CDR3 sequence is CASSGSGNQPQHF. In DNA form, the CDR3 reads TGTGCCAGCAGCGGAAGCGGCAATCAGCCCCAGCATTTT.

The CDR3 protein is CASAEDRVNTEAFF. CDR3 bases: TGTGCCAGCGCAGAGGACAGGGTGAACACTGAAGCTTTCTTT. The chain recombines TRBV18 with TRBJ1-1, with 8 bases aligning to TRBD1. CDR1 and CDR2 from the germline V gene are KGHSH and LQKENI. With V trimmed by 8 bases and J by 0 bases, 5 bases remained unmatched. The CDR3 is 14 amino acids.

This sequence joins TRBV5-1 and TRBJ2-7; TRBD1 agrees at 10 bases. V was clipped by 4 bases and J by 5 bases; unmatched bases: 9. The CDR3 covers 15 residues. Germline V gene lookup returns CDR1 SGHRS and CDR2 YFSETQ. As DNA, the CDR3 is TGCGCCAGCAGCACCTGGGACAGGGGAAAGGACGAGCAGTACTTC. Its protein is CASSTWDRGKDEQYF.

V is TRBV9 and J is TRBJ2-7; 8 nucleotides match TRBD1. The V and J ends lost 4 bases and 6 bases, in that order; junction bases with no gene match: 9. CDR3 length: 14 amino acids. Germline V gene sequence: CDR1 SGDLS, CDR2 YYNGEE. CDR3 protein: CASSPRTGSGEQYF. DNA of the CDR3: TGTGCCAGCAGCCCTCGGACAGGGAGCGGCGAGCAGTACTTC.

The chain carries TRBV5-1 and TRBJ1-3; D uncertain. With 1 base removed from V and 3 bases from J, the gap between germline ends came to 8 bases. The CDR3 loop spans 14 amino acids. Germline values: CDR1 SGHRS, CDR2 YFSETQ. CDR3 protein: CASSLNSNGNTIYF. For the CDR3, the DNA is TGCGCCAGCAGCTTGAACAGTAATGGAAACACCATATATTTT.

This chain links TRBV5-6 with TRBJ2-2; 11 bases line up with TRBD1. The CDR3 contains 16 residues. The trim removed 4 bases at V and 4 bases at J, leaving 6 bases unmatched. From germline, CDR1 is SGHDT and CDR2 YYEEEE. CDR3 nucleotide sequence: TGTGCCAGCAGCCGTCCGGGACAGGGGGGCACCGGGGAGCTGTTTTTT. It specifies CASSRPGQGGTGELFF.

The chain has TRBV11-2 and TRBJ1-6; D gene uncertain. Germline CDR1 SGHAT, CDR2 FQNNGV. The CDR3 loop spans 13 amino acids. Trimming shortened V by 8 bases and J by 9 bases, and 14 bases separated the two germline ends. The CDR3 protein is CASRGGRRSPLHF. CDR3 nucleotide sequence: TGTGCCAGCCGGGGAGGCCGGCGTTCACCCCTCCACTTT. Complete variable domain (other parts from reference TRBV11-2 and TRBJ1-6): EAGVAQSPRYKIIEKRQSVAFWCNPISGHATLYWYQQILGQGPKLLIQFQNNGVVDDSQLPKDRFSAERLKGVDSTLKIQPAKLEDSAVYLCASRGGRRSPLHFGNGTRLTVT.

This clone was detected only once. The chain employs TRBV6-5 and TRBJ1-2, with 10 bases lining up with TRBD1. After removal of 8 bases from V and 5 bases from J, the junction contained 5 bases not matched to a gene. The germline V gene encodes CDR1 MNHEY and CDR2 SVGAGI. The CDR3 consists of 13 residues. The CDR3 reads CASFRDRGYGYTF. The CDR3 coding sequence is TGTGCCAGCTTCCGGGACAGGGGATATGGCTACACCTTC.

The chain combines TRBV7-9 with TRBJ1-6; TRBD1 is a possible D gene (5 bases). Trimming cost V 1 base and J 2 bases, with 9 bases left between them. This CDR3 comprises 16 residues. CDR1 and CDR2 from the germline V gene are SEHNR and FQNEAQ (reference sequence). The CDR3 spells CASSLDPTAYNSPLHF. The CDR3 region has the DNA TGTGCCAGCAGCTTAGATCCGACAGCCTATAATTCACCCCTCCACTTT.

This clone was counted between two and nine times. This chain links TRBV2 with TRBJ1-1, with a possible D match to TRBD1 (6 bases). Germline CDR1 reads SNHLY; CDR2 reads FYNNEI. The CDR3 spans 14 residues. Trimming removed 6 bases from V and 1 base from J, with 12 bases in between. The CDR3 protein is CASRVQGRNTEAFF. The CDR3 coding sequence is TGTGCCAGCAGGGTACAGGGTAGGAACACTGAAGCTTTCTTT.

Here the CDR3 DNA reads TGTGCCATCAGGAGCCGGGATTCCCTCCACTTT. As protein: CAIRSRDSLHF. The chain couples TRBV10-3 to TRBJ1-6; D is unresolved. Germline V gene sequence: CDR1 ENHRY, CDR2 SYGVKD. The CDR3 has 11 amino acids. V dropped 6 bases and J dropped 14 bases, with 11 bases sitting between them.

The rearrangement links TRBV7-2 to TRBJ1-1; maybe TRBD1 (6 bases). Looked up from germline, CDR1 is SGHTA and CDR2 is FQGNSA. The CDR3 is 13 amino acids. The V end lost 3 bases, the J end lost 4 bases, and 9 bases lay between the germline ends. CDR3 bases: TGTGCCAGCAGCTTCGGACAGACCACTGAAGCTTTCTTT. This sequence encodes CASSFGQTTEAFF.

J is TRBJ2-7 and V is TRBV19; TRBD2 aligns across 10 bases. Germline CDR1 and CDR2: LNHDA and SQIVND (reference sequence). The CDR3 loop spans 14 amino acids. V was pared by 6 bases and J by 3 bases, with 5 bases of the junction left unmatched. CDR3: CASRRTSGDYEQYF. In DNA form, the CDR3 reads TGTGCCAGTAGACGCACTAGCGGGGACTACGAGCAGTACTTC.

This chain connects TRBV10-3 to TRBJ2-1, with D tentatively TRBD2 (7 bases). This CDR3 is built from 15 residues. Between the trimmed V and J ends, which lost 6 bases and 6 bases, there was a span of 18 bases. Germline CDR1 is ENHRY and CDR2 is SYGVKD. CDR3 loop: CAIRRTSKGGNEQFF. The CDR3 DNA follows: TGTGCCATCAGGAGGACTAGTAAAGGGGGCAATGAGCAGTTCTTC.